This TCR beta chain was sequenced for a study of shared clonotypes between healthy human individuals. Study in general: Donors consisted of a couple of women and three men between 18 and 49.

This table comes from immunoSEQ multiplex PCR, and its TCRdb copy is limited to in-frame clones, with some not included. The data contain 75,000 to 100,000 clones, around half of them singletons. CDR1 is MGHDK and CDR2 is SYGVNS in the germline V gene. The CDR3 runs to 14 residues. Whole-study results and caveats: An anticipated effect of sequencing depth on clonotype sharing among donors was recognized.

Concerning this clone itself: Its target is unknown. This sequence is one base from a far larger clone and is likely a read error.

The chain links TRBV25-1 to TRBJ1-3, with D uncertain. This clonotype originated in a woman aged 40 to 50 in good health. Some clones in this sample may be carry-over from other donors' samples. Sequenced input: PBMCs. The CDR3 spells CGSSEWDLGNTVYF. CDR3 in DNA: TGTGGCAGCAGTGAATGGGATCTTGGAAACACCGTATATTTT.